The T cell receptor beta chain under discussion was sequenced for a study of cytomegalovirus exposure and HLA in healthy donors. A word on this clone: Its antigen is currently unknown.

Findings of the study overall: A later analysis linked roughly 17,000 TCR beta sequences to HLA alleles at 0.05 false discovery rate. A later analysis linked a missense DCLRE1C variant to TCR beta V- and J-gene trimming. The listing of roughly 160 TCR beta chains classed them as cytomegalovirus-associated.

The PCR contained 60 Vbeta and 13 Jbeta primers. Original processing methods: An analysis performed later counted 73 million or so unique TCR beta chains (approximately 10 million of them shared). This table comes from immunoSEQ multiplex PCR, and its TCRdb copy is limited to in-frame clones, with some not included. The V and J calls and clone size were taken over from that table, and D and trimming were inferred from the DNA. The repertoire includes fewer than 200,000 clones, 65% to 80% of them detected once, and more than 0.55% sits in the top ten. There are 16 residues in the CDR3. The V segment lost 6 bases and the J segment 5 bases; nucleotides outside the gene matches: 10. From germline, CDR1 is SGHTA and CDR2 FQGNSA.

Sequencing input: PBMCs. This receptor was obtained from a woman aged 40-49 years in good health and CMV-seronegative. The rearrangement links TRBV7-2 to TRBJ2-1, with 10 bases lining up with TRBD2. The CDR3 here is CASSYLPGLANNEQFF. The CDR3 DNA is TGTGCCAGCAGTTACCTACCGGGACTAGCGAACAATGAGCAGTTCTTC.